These T cell receptor beta chains were read from a single sample in a study of cytomegalovirus exposure and HLA in healthy donors. Sequenced by immunoSEQ multiplex PCR; TCRdb stores in-frame clones only, minus some. Counted here are about 140,000 clones, over 80% occurring once; the ten biggest clones make up less than 2%. Sequenced input: PBMCs. The source of these receptors is a man in his forties in good health and CMV-seronegative. CDR3s include the opening cysteine and the closing phenylalanine or tryptophan. A D gene is named only where the DNA matches it firmly. Size is omitted from some rows. Given values are once, few, many or a class for expanded clones.

abundance,j_gene,d_gene,v_gene,CDR3aa,CDR3nt
.,TRBJ2-1,TRBD2,TRBV5-1,CASSFPSGGEDAYNEQFF,TGCGCCAGCAGCTTCCCTAGCGGGGGGGAAGATGCCTACAATGAGCAGTTCTTC
.,TRBJ1-5,TRBD1,TRBV6-4,CASRRTGESNQPQHF,TGTGCCAGCAGAAGGACAGGGGAAAGCAATCAGCCCCAGCATTTT
.,TRBJ2-7,.,TRBV11-3,CASSLGRGSYEQYF,TGTGCCAGCAGCTTGGGCAGGGGAAGCTACGAGCAGTACTTC
.,TRBJ2-2,TRBD2,TRBV28,CASTQIQWGGPGELFF,TGTGCCAGCACCCAAATCCAGTGGGGGGGTCCCGGGGAGCTGTTTTTT
.,TRBJ2-5,.,TRBV7-2,CASSLRGTREETQYF,TGTGCCAGCAGCTTAAGGGGCACAAGAGAAGAGACCCAGTACTTC
once,TRBJ2-7,TRBD1,TRBV5-1,CASSFSQGQDLSYEQYF,TGCGCCAGCAGCTTCTCACAGGGACAGGACCTCTCCTACGAGCAGTACTTC
once,TRBJ1-2,TRBD1,TRBV6-6,CASSNRGLAYGYTF,TGTGCCAGCAGCAACAGGGGTCTCGCCTATGGCTACACCTTC
few,TRBJ2-1,TRBD1,TRBV28,CASTWGQKYNEQFF,TGTGCCAGCACCTGGGGACAGAAATACAATGAGCAGTTCTTC
.,TRBJ1-2,TRBD1,TRBV28,CASSTYRGGSAGYTF,TGTGCCAGCAGTACATACAGGGGGGGTAGCGCTGGCTACACCTTC
.,TRBJ1-5,.,TRBV7-9,CASSLGQFNQPQHF,TGTGCCAGCAGCCTGGGACAATTCAATCAGCCCCAGCATTTT
.,TRBJ1-2,.,TRBV6-6,CASSSKPLRGEYGYTF,TGTGCCAGCAGTTCAAAACCCCTCAGGGGAGAATATGGCTACACCTTC
.,TRBJ2-7,.,TRBV4-1,CASSQGGPSSGYEQYF,TGCGCCAGCAGCCAAGGGGGCCCTAGTAGCGGCTACGAGCAGTACTTC
once,TRBJ2-5,TRBD1,TRBV11-3,CASSFGGQGEETQYF,TGTGCCAGCAGTTTTGGAGGACAGGGTGAAGAGACCCAGTACTTC
.,TRBJ1-4,TRBD1,TRBV27,CASSLTGGFEKLFF,TGTGCCAGCAGTTTGACAGGGGGCTTTGAAAAACTGTTTTTT
.,TRBJ2-3,TRBD2,TRBV6-6,CASSSLAGALRDTQYF,TGTGCCAGCAGTTCACTAGCGGGAGCTTTGAGGGATACGCAGTATTTT
.,TRBJ1-2,TRBD1,TRBV7-9,CASSLDQGEYGYTF,TGTGCCAGCAGCTTAGACCAGGGGGAGTATGGCTACACCTTC
.,TRBJ2-1,.,TRBV11-3,CASSFISASNEQFF,TGTGCCAGCAGCTTTATATCAGCGTCCAATGAGCAGTTCTTC
.,TRBJ2-1,TRBD1,TRBV4-3,CASSLGQGSEQFF,TGCGCCAGCAGCCTAGGACAGGGGAGTGAGCAGTTCTTC
.,TRBJ1-5,.,TRBV21-1,CASSKRGTAVKDSNQPQHF,TGTGCCAGCAGCAAAAGGGGGACAGCCGTCAAGGATAGCAATCAGCCCCAGCATTTT
.,TRBJ1-2,.,TRBV27,CASSISTRTGTHGYTF,TGTGCCAGCAGCATATCGACCAGGACGGGAACCCATGGCTACACCTTC
once,TRBJ2-1,TRBD2,TRBV5-4,CASSLITFRGGAGEQFF,TGTGCCAGCAGCTTGATTACTTTTCGCGGGGGGGCGGGTGAGCAGTTCTTC
.,TRBJ1-1,.,TRBV7-2,CASSTGFWTEAFF,TGTGCCAGCAGTACAGGGTTTTGGACTGAAGCTTTCTTT
.,TRBJ2-2,.,TRBV5-6,CASSFISVYTGELFF,TGTGCCAGCAGCTTTATTAGCGTTTACACCGGGGAGCTGTTTTTT
.,TRBJ1-3,.,TRBV6-1,CASRLDSGNTIYF,TGTGCCAGCAGGTTAGACTCTGGAAACACCATATATTTT
.,TRBJ2-7,.,TRBV7-3,CASSLYPGESYEQYF,TGTGCCAGCAGCTTATATCCAGGGGAGTCCTACGAGCAGTACTTC
.,TRBJ2-5,.,TRBV27,CASSLAGAGRETQYF,TGTGCCAGCAGTTTGGCCGGGGCGGGAAGGGAGACCCAGTACTTC
.,TRBJ1-1,.,TRBV27,CASSLSDRISEAFF,TGTGCCAGCAGTTTATCTGACAGGATCTCTGAAGCTTTCTTT
.,TRBJ2-7,TRBD1,TRBV5-4,CASSYPGQGVYEQYF,TGTGCCAGCAGCTACCCGGGACAGGGGGTCTACGAGCAGTACTTC
.,TRBJ2-3,TRBD2,TRBV27,CASSLILAGPRDTQYF,TGTGCCAGCAGTTTGATCCTAGCGGGTCCTCGAGATACGCAGTATTTT
.,TRBJ2-4,.,TRBV2,CASLPSRVAKNIQYF,TGTGCCAGCCTGCCCTCCCGGGTAGCCAAAAACATTCAGTACTTC
.,TRBJ2-7,.,TRBV10-3,CAIRGLEAYEQYF,TGTGCCATCAGGGGACTTGAAGCCTACGAGCAGTACTTC
.,TRBJ1-1,.,TRBV7-6,CASSGPGGSTEAFF,TGTGCCAGCAGCGGGCCAGGAGGAAGCACTGAAGCTTTCTTT
.,TRBJ2-1,.,TRBV7-9,CASSSGRAGKGNEQFF,TGTGCCAGCAGCTCCGGCAGGGCGGGGAAGGGGAATGAGCAGTTCTTC
.,TRBJ1-4,TRBD1,TRBV2,CASTLQGTNEKLFF,TGTGCCAGCACCTTACAGGGGACTAATGAAAAACTGTTTTTT
few,TRBJ1-1,.,TRBV28,CASSFTPRDTEAFF,TGTGCCAGCAGTTTTACACCACGGGACACTGAAGCTTTCTTT
few,TRBJ2-3,.,TRBV4-1,CASSQEARRADTQYF,TGCGCCAGCAGCCAAGAGGCGAGGAGGGCAGATACGCAGTATTTT
few,TRBJ2-7,TRBD1,TRBV4-1,CASSQVGLRVPGQGIYEQYF,TGCGCCAGCAGCCAAGTGGGGTTACGAGTTCCGGGACAGGGAATCTACGAGCAGTACTTC
.,TRBJ2-3,TRBD2,TRBV4-3,CASSPWTSGGSDTQYF,TGCGCCAGCAGCCCCTGGACTAGCGGGGGGTCAGATACGCAGTATTTT
.,TRBJ2-7,.,TRBV27,CASSLQGSYEQYF,TGTGCCAGCAGTTTGCAGGGGTCCTACGAGCAGTACTTC
.,TRBJ1-2,TRBD1,TRBV7-3,CASSLTGGAQYGYTF,TGTGCCAGCAGCCTCACAGGGGGCGCTCAATATGGCTACACCTTC
.,TRBJ2-5,TRBD2,TRBV28,CASTTGGSGGPTETQYF,TGTGCCAGCACAACGGGGGGTAGCGGGGGACCGACGGAGACCCAGTACTTC
.,TRBJ2-7,TRBD2,TRBV7-8,CASSLRLADLEQYF,TGTGCCAGCAGCTTGCGACTAGCGGACCTCGAGCAGTACTTC
.,TRBJ2-3,.,TRBV23-1,CASSRLTITDTQYF,TGCGCCAGCAGTCGACTTACTATCACAGATACGCAGTATTTT
few,TRBJ2-2,.,TRBV6-1,CASSDTGTPTGELFF,TGTGCCAGCAGTGACACCGGGACACCCACCGGGGAGCTGTTTTTT
.,TRBJ2-2,.,TRBV25-1,CASSDIHDGELFF,TGTGCCAGCAGTGATATACATGACGGGGAGCTGTTTTTT
.,TRBJ1-5,.,TRBV6-5,CASSRPNQPQHF,TGTGCCAGCAGCAGGCCTAATCAGCCCCAGCATTTT
.,TRBJ1-1,TRBD1,TRBV6-6,CASSKGQVNTEAFF,TGTGCCAGCAGCAAGGGACAGGTGAACACTGAAGCTTTCTTT
.,TRBJ2-7,TRBD2,TRBV19,CASSISTSGRGYEQYF,TGTGCCAGTAGTATCTCGACTAGCGGGAGGGGTTACGAGCAGTACTTC
.,TRBJ2-7,.,TRBV7-9,CASSYGTYEQYF,TGTGCCAGCAGCTACGGGACTTACGAGCAGTACTTC
.,TRBJ2-5,.,TRBV7-9,CASSFDMHQETQYF,TGTGCCAGCAGCTTCGACATGCATCAAGAGACCCAGTACTTC
.,TRBJ1-6,.,TRBV28,CASSDPQGRYSPLHF,TGTGCCAGCAGTGACCCCCAGGGCAGATATTCACCCCTCCACTTT
.,TRBJ1-2,.,TRBV27,CASSLLGGQGGYTF,TGTGCCAGCAGTTTATTAGGTGGGCAGGGTGGCTACACCTTC
.,TRBJ1-3,.,TRBV7-2,CASSLVGRDSGNTIYF,TGTGCCAGCAGCTTAGTAGGTCGGGACTCTGGAAACACCATATATTTT
few,TRBJ1-5,TRBD1,TRBV5-6,CASSSGTGGSPQHF,TGTGCCAGCAGCAGTGGGACAGGAGGATCGCCCCAGCATTTT
.,TRBJ1-4,TRBD1,TRBV27,CASSLLGQGAGDEKLFF,TGTGCCAGCAGTTTACTCGGACAGGGGGCGGGCGATGAAAAACTGTTTTTT